Below, 8 T cell receptor beta chains from the same sample are listed, as sequenced in a study of blood T cell repertoires in COVID-19. The assay was immunoSEQ multiplex PCR, and TCRdb's table has in-frame clones only and misses some. The data contain under 95,000 clones, 70% to 90% of them singletons. Sequenced: peripheral blood. These receptor sequences come from a woman older than 75 with acute or convalescent COVID-19.

V gene TRBV5-1 combines with J gene TRBJ2-2, with 10 bases that match TRBD1. Unmatched junction bases numbered 3, after V lost 0 bases and J lost 1 base. The CDR3 is 17 residues long. Germline values: CDR1 SGHRS, CDR2 YFSETQ. The DNA of the CDR3 is TGCGCCAGCAGCTTGGGGGACAGGGGATTGAACACCGGGGAGCTGTTTTTT. Amino acid sequence: CASSLGDRGLNTGELFF.

The chain recombines TRBV4-2 with TRBJ1-5; TRBD1 is a possible D gene (5 bases). Germline-derived CDR1 and CDR2 are LGHNA and YNFKEQ. The CDR3 runs to 14 residues. Trimming stripped 5 bases from V and 4 bases from J, with 12 bases between. The CDR3 DNA reads as TGTGCCAGCAGCTCCTTCCAGGGAAATCAGCCCCAGCATTTT. This gives the protein CASSSFQGNQPQHF.

The chain uses TRBV2 and TRBJ1-1; 7 bases are a match to TRBD1. CDR1 is SNHLY, CDR2 FYNNEI, per germline. This CDR3 is built from 13 residues. The ends lost 7 bases at V and 0 bases at J; junction bases unmatched: 2. DNA of the CDR3: TGTGCCAGCATGGACAGGTTGAACACTGAAGCTTTCTTT. This sequence encodes CASMDRLNTEAFF.

CDR3: CASSGRLEQFF. The CDR3 DNA follows: TGTGCCAGCAGTGGCCGACTAGAGCAGTTCTTC. V is TRBV25-1 and J is TRBJ2-1, with D possibly TRBD2 on 5 matching bases. V gave up 4 bases and J gave up 10 bases, with 8 bases separating them. Germline assignment: CDR1 MGHDK and CDR2 SYGVNS. The CDR3 runs 11 residues.

The V call is TRBV2, the J call TRBJ2-5; 9 positions match TRBD1. CDR3 length equals 17 residues. CDR1 and CDR2 (germline): SNHLY, FYNNEI. V was pared by 0 bases and J by 7 bases, with 12 bases of the junction left unmatched. For the CDR3, the DNA is TGTGCCAGCAGTGAAGCGGCCCCGGGACAGGGTCAACGGACCCAGTACTTC. It specifies CASSEAAPGQGQRTQYF.

V gene TRBV5-4 combines with J gene TRBJ2-3, with D tentatively TRBD1 (5 bases). Trimming took off 0 bases at V and 7 bases at J, with 6 bases between the two ends. Germline CDR1 is SGHNT and CDR2 is YYREEE (reference sequence). CDR3 length: 12 amino acids. DNA of the CDR3: TGTGCCAGCAGCTTGGGACAGTATACGCAGTATTTT. Encoded protein: CASSLGQYTQYF.

The table lists this clone with a count of one. The V and J genes are TRBV11-2 and TRBJ1-4; 7 bases match TRBD1. The trim removed 5 bases at V and 6 bases at J, leaving 6 bases unmatched. The CDR3 is 14 residues long. Germline V gene data show CDR1 as SGHAT and CDR2 as FQNNGV. The CDR3 sequence: CASSRRDSYEKLFF. CDR3 DNA sequence: TGTGCCAGCAGCCGTCGGGACAGTTATGAAAAACTGTTTTTT.

V is TRBV2 and J is TRBJ1-2; TRBD1 matches at 7 bases. Germline V gene lookup returns CDR1 SNHLY and CDR2 FYNNEI. The CDR3 extends over 14 amino acids. Unmatched junction bases numbered 8, after V lost 6 bases and J lost 4 bases. The CDR3 is CASSRQGVSYGYTF. In nucleotides, the CDR3 is TGTGCCAGCAGCCGACAGGGTGTAAGCTATGGCTACACCTTC.